The sequence of this T cell receptor beta chain was determined in a study of Tregs in tolerant kidney transplant recipients. Trimming took 1 base from V and 9 from J, leaving 19 bases between them. The length of the CDR3 is 16 residues. Germline CDR1 reads SGHTA; CDR2 reads FQGNSA. For this clone: Antigen: not known.

Clones were read by immunoSEQ multiplex PCR, and TCRdb kept only the in-frame ones, dropping some. The sample lists several thousand clones; 45% to 55% were seen once. The sequence was obtained from a human donor in good health. V is TRBV7-2 and J is TRBJ2-1, with D perhaps matching TRBD1 or TRBD2 (7 bases each). The sample taken for sequencing was CD4+ T cells from blood cultured with allogeneic cells. In nucleotides, the CDR3 is TGTGCCAGCAGCTTAGAGCAGGGGGGGGCCTTTCGTGAGCAGTTCTTC. Translated, it gives CASSLEQGGAFREQFF.